Below, one TCR beta chain is given with its context. Its antigen remains unidentified. The CD4+ fraction was divided into a CD45RA+ naive subset and a CD45RA-negative memory subset. Germline CDR1 SGHTS, CDR2 YDEGEE. The CDR3 is 17 residues long. V shed 0 bases and J 6 bases; nucleotides not matched to a gene: 10. This sample is drawn from a study of shared clonotypes between healthy human individuals. Study observations and caveats: The sharing of approximately 4.6% of naive CD4 clonotypes was seen across a handful of donors.

Across several immunoSEQ plates, the genomic DNA of each subset was split evenly. The protocol was immunoSEQ multiplex PCR, while the TCRdb copy is restricted to in-frame clones and leaves out a portion. The data show roughly 2 million clones, 95% seen once. This sequence was found in a man between 18 and 35 years old in good health. The sequenced sample consisted of naive CD4+ T cells sorted from blood. The subset denotes: CD45RA+ positively selected. The gene calls are TRBV5-8 and TRBJ1-5; 9 nucleotides agree with TRBD1. The CDR3 spells CASSLGGQGRGSQPQHF. The CDR3, as DNA: TGTGCCAGCAGCTTGGGGGGACAGGGAAGAGGGAGTCAGCCCCAGCATTTT.